The 21 T cell receptor beta chains given below trace back to one sample, sequenced in a study of blood T cell repertoires in COVID-19. This table comes from immunoSEQ multiplex PCR, and its TCRdb copy is limited to in-frame clones, with some not included. The sample lists 15,000 to 18,000 clones; approximately 85% were seen once. Sequencing input: peripheral blood. All receptors come from a man aged 80 or over with active or convalescent COVID-19.

The chain carries TRBV9 and TRBJ1-1; TRBD1 matches at 8 bases. The trim removed 3 bases at V and 5 bases at J, leaving 3 bases unmatched. Per germline, CDR1 SGDLS and CDR2 YYNGEE. The CDR3 spans 13 residues. CDR3 bases: TGTGCCAGCAGCGCCGACAGGGGTACTGAAGCTTTCTTT. Amino acid sequence: CASSADRGTEAFF.

The chain's CDR3 is CSASGGLAGSTDTQYF. The CDR3, as DNA: TGCAGTGCTAGTGGGGGACTAGCGGGGAGCACAGATACGCAGTATTTT. The rearrangement joins TRBV20-1 to TRBJ2-3; 13 bases map to TRBD2. The V gene end was trimmed by 3 bases and the J gene end by 0 bases; junction bases not matched to a gene: 3. The germline CDR1 and CDR2 sequences are DFQATT and SNEGSKA (reference sequence). CDR3 size: 16 residues.

This chain connects TRBV4-3 to TRBJ2-7; the D gene is possibly TRBD1 (6 bases). V was trimmed by 0 bases and J by 2 bases, leaving 8 bases between them. This CDR3 has 14 amino acids. The germline CDR1 and CDR2 sequences are LGHNA and YSLEER. CDR3 region: CASSQEHRAYEQYF. The CDR3 region has the DNA TGCGCCAGCAGCCAAGAGCACAGGGCCTACGAGCAGTACTTC.

The chain has TRBV18 and TRBJ2-1; 12 bases match TRBD2. This CDR3 spans 18 amino acids. After removal of 2 bases from V and 4 bases from J, the junction contained 9 bases not matched to a gene. Germline V gene data show CDR1 as KGHSH and CDR2 as LQKENI. The CDR3 region has the DNA TGTGCCAGCTCACCAATCGGCACTAGCGGGGGGAATTACAATGAGCAGTTCTTC. Amino acid sequence: CASSPIGTSGGNYNEQFF.

There are a few counts of this clone. The rearrangement joins TRBV3-1 (or the pseudogene TRBV3-2) to TRBJ2-5; a weak D match, TRBD1 (5 bases). The ends were cut back, 6 bases at V and 9 bases at J, with 14 bases in the middle. The CDR3 is 12 amino acids. Germline V gene lookup returns CDR1 LGHDT and CDR2 YNNKEL (reference sequence). As DNA, the CDR3 is TGTGCCAGCAGTTCAGGGAAGGGGCCCCAGTACTTC. This codes for CASSSGKGPQYF.

The chain joins TRBV6-2 or TRBV6-3 to TRBJ1-1; TRBD1 aligns across 10 bases. J was trimmed by 8 bases and V by 5 bases; bases with no gene match: 5. Per the germline V gene, CDR1 is MNHEY and CDR2 is SVGEGT. The CDR3 contains 13 residues. For the CDR3, the DNA is TGTGCCAGCAGTCAAGTGACAGGGGGCGAAGCTTTCTTT. This encodes CASSQVTGGEAFF.

This clone showed up just a few times. J is TRBJ1-1 and V is TRBV4-1; 8 bases line up with TRBD1. The CDR3 runs to 15 residues. Germline CDR1 MGHRA, CDR2 YSYEKL. V lost 4 bases, J lost 1 base, and 5 bases stayed unmatched. DNA for the CDR3: TGCGCCAGCAGCCGCGGACAGGGATCGAACACTGAAGCTTTCTTT. The encoded protein is CASSRGQGSNTEAFF.

This clone was recorded a few times. The chain couples TRBV19 to TRBJ1-2; D is unresolved. CDR3 length equals 14 residues. Trimming took off 6 bases at V and 2 bases at J, with 13 bases between the two ends. The germline gives CDR1 LNHDA, CDR2 SQIVND (reference sequence). The DNA for the CDR3 is TGTGCCAGTAGCCCTTCGGCGGGGAACTATGGCTACACCTTC. Translating it yields CASSPSAGNYGYTF.

The chain couples TRBV3-1 (or the pseudogene TRBV3-2) to TRBJ2-7; perhaps TRBD1 as D (5 bases). This CDR3 comprises 14 residues. The V gene's germline CDR1 is LGHDT and CDR2 YNNKEL (reference sequence). V lost 4 bases and J 4 bases, leaving 14 bases between the germline ends. The CDR3 is CASSRRATVYEQYF. The DNA for the CDR3 is TGTGCCAGCAGCCGCAGGGCGACGGTTTACGAGCAGTACTTC.

The chain is built from TRBV27 and TRBJ1-2; 12 bases fit TRBD1. This CDR3 is built from 17 residues. With V trimmed by 1 base and J by 4 bases, 7 bases remained unmatched. Germline-derived CDR1 and CDR2 are MNHEY and SMNVEV (reference sequence). As DNA, the CDR3 is TGTGCCAGCAGTTTATATGGGACAGGGGGCATACGCTATGGCTACACCTTC. Residues: CASSLYGTGGIRYGYTF.

V is TRBV9 and J is TRBJ1-2; TRBD1 might be the D (5 bases). This CDR3 spans 15 amino acids. CDR1 and CDR2 (germline): SGDLS, YYNGEE. The V end was cut by 0 bases, the J end by 2 bases, with 11 bases between. The CDR3 is CASSVAGGENYGYTF. CDR3 in DNA: TGTGCCAGCAGCGTAGCTGGGGGGGAGAACTATGGCTACACCTTC.

The CDR3 nucleotides read TGTGCCAGCAGCCGGACAGGGGATGGCTACACCTTC. It codes for CASSRTGDGYTF. The V and J genes are TRBV7-2 and TRBJ1-2, with 9 bases matching TRBD1. V shed 5 bases, J shed 6 bases, and the junction held 1 base outside the gene matches. The CDR3 extends over 12 amino acids. Per the germline V gene, CDR1 is SGHTA and CDR2 is FQGNSA.

The chain carries TRBV5-1 and TRBJ2-1; D gene uncertain. CDR3 length: 14 amino acids. Trimming took off 2 bases at V and 2 bases at J, with 8 bases between the two ends. CDR1 and CDR2 from the germline V gene are SGHRS and YFSETQ. The CDR3 loop is CASSLESAYNEQFF. The CDR3, as DNA: TGCGCCAGCAGCTTAGAATCGGCCTACAATGAGCAGTTCTTC.

The V call is TRBV5-1, the J call TRBJ1-1; 8 bases align to TRBD1. V trimming: 4 bases; J trimming: 6 bases; junction bases outside the gene matches: 11. CDR3 length: 15 amino acids. CDR1 and CDR2 (germline): SGHRS, YFSETQ. This CDR3 is CASSRRQGAQAEAFF. CDR3 DNA sequence: TGCGCCAGCAGCCGTCGGCAGGGGGCGCAGGCTGAAGCTTTCTTT.

This chain connects TRBV7-3 to TRBJ2-3, with a possible D match to TRBD1 (6 bases). In germline, CDR1 is SGHTA, CDR2 FQGTGA. The CDR3 spans 14 residues. V was pared by 1 base and J by 5 bases, with 10 bases between. Written as DNA, the CDR3 is TGTGCCAGCAGCTTAATGGGGGCCGGAGATACGCAGTATTTT. Protein product: CASSLMGAGDTQYF.

This clone was observed once. The chain links TRBV12-3 or TRBV12-4 to TRBJ2-7; a possible D gene is TRBD1 (6 bases). V lost 6 bases and J 2 bases, leaving 11 bases between the germline ends. CDR3 length: 13 amino acids. As DNA, the CDR3 is TGTGCCAGCAGGAACAGGGTAACCTACGAGCAGTACTTC. The encoded protein is CASRNRVTYEQYF.

The chain has TRBV2 and TRBJ1-6; unclear D gene. CDR3 length: 13 amino acids. The germline V gene encodes CDR1 SNHLY and CDR2 FYNNEI. V was cut by 8 bases and J by 6 bases, with 11 bases left in between. Here the CDR3 reads CASGMAGNSPLHF. CDR3 nucleotide sequence: TGTGCCAGCGGGATGGCGGGTAATTCACCCCTCCACTTT.

The chain employs TRBV4-2 and TRBJ2-1; the match to TRBD2 covers 10 bases. CDR1 and CDR2 (germline): LGHNA, YNFKEQ. This CDR3 spans 16 amino acids. The ends lost 0 bases at V and 8 bases at J; junction bases unmatched: 7. The CDR3 region is CASSQESAGGSYEQFF. In nucleotides, the CDR3 is TGTGCCAGCAGCCAAGAGTCAGCGGGGGGGAGCTATGAGCAGTTCTTC.

The rearrangement uses TRBV5-1 and TRBJ2-2, with a possible D match to TRBD1 (6 bases). The CDR3 length is 17 residues. From germline, CDR1 is SGHRS and CDR2 YFSETQ. Trimming stripped 7 bases from V and 4 bases from J, with 23 bases between. The CDR3 DNA reads as TGCGCCAGCTCCTTGGGATCCCTTACAGGGAGCACCGGGGAGCTGTTTTTT. This codes for CASSLGSLTGSTGELFF.

This clone was detected a few times. The chain employs TRBV5-4 and TRBJ2-7; 9 nucleotides line up with TRBD1. Germline loops: CDR1 SGHNT, CDR2 YYREEE (reference sequence). This CDR3 is built from 13 residues. Germline trimming cut 4 bases from V and 2 bases from J; bases unmatched to any gene: 1. The CDR3 loop is CASSRDRAYEQYF. For the CDR3, the DNA is TGTGCCAGCAGCCGGGACAGGGCCTACGAGCAGTACTTC.

The chain combines TRBV7-2 with TRBJ1-5; TRBD1 agrees at 7 bases. The CDR3 has 14 amino acids. Trimming cost V 4 bases and J 6 bases; bases outside gene matches: 6. The germline V gene encodes CDR1 SGHTA and CDR2 FQGNSA. The CDR3 region is CASSYNSGGQPQHF. CDR3 in DNA: TGTGCCAGCAGCTACAATTCAGGGGGTCAGCCCCAGCATTTT.